This T cell receptor beta chain originates from a study of blood T cell repertoires in COVID-19. Background on the study: Samples representing acute and convalescent COVID-19 were sourced from the United States, Italy and Spain. PBMCs, B-cell-depleted T cells, or T cells provided the cDNA or gDNA that made up the material.

Germline CDR1 SNHLY, CDR2 FYNNEI. Trimming left V 2 bases short and J 3 bases short, with 15 bases between. This CDR3 spans 16 amino acids. Original processing methods: Researchers report that nucleated cell counts were estimated from reference gene primer amplification. Sequencing was performed with immunoSEQ multiplex PCR; in TCRdb, only in-frame clones are kept and a portion is missing. V and J calls and clone size follow that table, whereas D and trimming were derived from the DNA. Seen here are 25,000 to 35,000 clones, roughly 89% observed once, and the top ten hold around 48%. The sequence came from a human donor with acute or convalescent COVID-19. The donor label of this sample is uncertain. The V call is TRBV2, the J call TRBJ2-3, with TRBD2 as a possible D gene (7 bases). Sequencing was performed on peripheral blood. CDR3 sequence: CASSERGGHGTDTQYF. The DNA for the CDR3 is TGTGCCAGCAGTGAAAGGGGGGGCCACGGGACAGATACGCAGTATTTT.